Below, 31 T cell receptor beta chains from the same sample are listed, as sequenced in a study of T cell responses to AZD1222 COVID-19 vaccine. The assay was immunoSEQ multiplex PCR, and TCRdb's table has in-frame clones only and misses some. This sample has around 99,000 clones, with about 89% found just once. The sample was peripheral blood, taken on day 0 of AZD1222 vaccination. All receptors derive from an adult in good health.

The chain has TRBV19 and TRBJ2-1; D remains ambiguous. The CDR3 extends over 11 amino acids. V was trimmed by 5 bases and J by 9 bases, leaving 8 bases between them. Per germline, CDR1 LNHDA and CDR2 SQIVND (reference sequence). CDR3 region: CASSRSGEQFF. The CDR3 nucleotides read TGTGCCAGTAGTCGATCGGGTGAGCAGTTCTTC.

The CDR3 DNA reads as TGTGCCACCAAGGACCAGGGTAACTGTCAGCCCCAGCATTTT. Translation gives CATKDQGNCQPQHF. V usage is TRBV24-1 and J usage is TRBJ1-5, with D possibly matching TRBD1 (5 bases). There are 14 residues in the CDR3. The V gene's germline CDR1 is KGHDR and CDR2 SFDVKD. Trimming took 8 bases from V and 6 from J, leaving 16 bases between them.

The V and J genes are TRBV5-1 and TRBJ2-1, with 8 nucleotides matching TRBD2. Germline CDR1 is SGHRS and CDR2 is YFSETQ. V shed 7 bases, J shed 8 bases, and the junction held 17 bases outside the gene matches. This CDR3 is 16 amino acids long. CDR3 sequence (DNA): TGCGCCAGCGGCCGGAGGACTAGCAGCATTCCGGATGAGCAGTTCTTC. Translation gives CASGRRTSSIPDEQFF.

CDR3 in DNA: TGTGCCAGCAGCCAAAGACGGGACGAGCAGTACTTC. Its protein is CASSQRRDEQYF. This chain connects TRBV14 to TRBJ2-7; D gene ambiguous. The CDR3 is 12 residues long. Deletions cut 2 bases from V and 5 bases from J, with 7 bases between. Germline V gene data show CDR1 as SGHDN and CDR2 as FVKESK.

This sequence joins TRBV29-1 and TRBJ1-4; perhaps TRBD1 as D (5 bases). Germline V lookup: CDR1 SQVTM, CDR2 ANQGSEA. Trimming stripped 3 bases from V and 3 bases from J, with 8 bases between. There are 13 residues in the CDR3. In DNA form, the CDR3 reads TGCAGCGTTGAGGGGGTTGCTAATGAAAAACTGTTTTTT. Protein sequence: CSVEGVANEKLFF.

The chain has TRBV6-2 or TRBV6-3 and TRBJ2-3; the match to TRBD1 covers 10 bases. CDR1 and CDR2 (germline): MNHEY, SVGEGT. J gave up 10 bases and V 4 bases, and 17 bases lay outside the gene matches. CDR3 length equals 17 residues. CDR3 DNA sequence: TGTGCCAGCAGTTTTATCCTCGGGACAGGGGTGCAATCAGCGCAGTATTTT. Its translation is CASSFILGTGVQSAQYF.

The V gene is TRBV9, the J gene TRBJ2-5, with 7 bases aligning to TRBD2. CDR1 and CDR2 from the germline V gene are SGDLS and YYNGEE. The CDR3 is 14 amino acids. The ends lost 4 bases at V and 1 base at J; junction bases unmatched: 4. Here the CDR3 DNA reads TGTGCCAGCAGCCTAGGACTAGTCCAAGAGACCCAGTACTTC. Protein sequence: CASSLGLVQETQYF. The variable domain in full, completed from reference TRBV9 and TRBJ2-5, reads DSGVTQTPKHLITATGQRVTLRCSPRSGDLSVYWYQQSLDQGLQFLIQYYNGEERAKGNILERFSAQQFPDLHSELNLSSLELGDSALYFCASSLGLVQETQYFGPGTRLLVL.

The chain carries TRBV7-3 and TRBJ2-7; tentatively, D is TRBD1 or TRBD2 (5 bases each). Germline values: CDR1 SGHTA, CDR2 FQGTGA. The CDR3 consists of 17 residues. V lost 0 bases to trimming and J lost 6 bases, with 21 bases between them. The CDR3 spells CASSLTSASLERGEQYF. In nucleotides, the CDR3 is TGTGCCAGCAGCTTAACGTCGGCTAGCCTAGAGAGGGGCGAGCAGTACTTC.

This chain uses TRBV11-3 with TRBJ2-2; unclear D gene. Germline V gives CDR1 SGHNT, CDR2 YENEEA. The CDR3 totals 13 residues. V was shortened by 3 bases and J by 10 bases, with 12 bases between the two germline ends. The CDR3 sequence: CASSFLGSPELFF. CDR3 nucleotides: TGTGCCAGCAGCTTCTTGGGTTCACCGGAGCTGTTTTTT.

This clone was detected only a few times. The gene calls are TRBV18 and TRBJ2-6, with 9 bases fitting TRBD1. The ends lost 4 bases at V and 2 bases at J; junction bases unmatched: 6. The CDR3 totals 17 residues. Looked up from germline, CDR1 is KGHSH and CDR2 is LQKENI. The CDR3 protein is CASSHGQGNPGANVLTF. The CDR3 bases are TGTGCCAGCTCACACGGACAGGGGAACCCTGGGGCCAACGTCCTGACTTTC.

The chain employs TRBV9 and TRBJ2-1; possible D gene TRBD2, 6 bases. Germline V gives CDR1 SGDLS, CDR2 YYNGEE. V was cut by 2 bases and J by 9 bases, with 15 bases left in between. The CDR3 contains 14 residues. The CDR3 region has the DNA TGTGCCAGCAGCGTTCGTGTGTTGGGAGGTGAGCAGTTCTTC. This gives the protein CASSVRVLGGEQFF.

This chain connects TRBV20-1 to TRBJ2-4; either TRBD1 or TRBD2 may supply D (5 bases each). This CDR3 spans 13 amino acids. Between the trimmed V and J ends, which lost 3 bases and 5 bases, there was a span of 11 bases. CDR1 is DFQATT, CDR2 SNEGSKA, per germline (reference sequence). The CDR3 reads CSASKTAENIQYF. The CDR3 bases are TGCAGTGCTAGTAAGACAGCGGAAAACATTCAGTACTTC.

The J gene is TRBJ2-7, the V gene TRBV19; 11 bases line up with TRBD2. This CDR3 spans 14 amino acids. CDR1 is LNHDA and CDR2 is SQIVND in the germline V gene (reference sequence). J gave up 7 bases and V 3 bases, and 5 bases lay outside the gene matches. The DNA of the CDR3 is TGTGCCAGTAGTATGGGACTAGCGGTTTATGAGCAGTACTTC. This codes for CASSMGLAVYEQYF.

V usage is TRBV24-1 and J usage is TRBJ1-1; D might be TRBD1 (5 bases). The V gene's germline CDR1 is KGHDR and CDR2 SFDVKD. The CDR3 runs to 13 residues. Trimming cost V 4 bases and J 3 bases, with 8 bases left between them. The CDR3 reads CATSDRRDTEAFF. CDR3 DNA sequence: TGTGCCACCAGTGACCGCAGGGACACTGAAGCTTTCTTT.

V is TRBV7-3 and J is TRBJ1-2; TRBD1 matches at 8 bases. The CDR3 sequence is 13 residues long. Unmatched junction bases numbered 4, after V lost 4 bases and J lost 6 bases. CDR1 is SGHTA and CDR2 is FQGTGA in the germline V gene. This chain's CDR3 is CASSSGTGDGYTF. CDR3 bases: TGTGCCAGCAGCTCCGGGACAGGCGATGGCTACACCTTC. Variable domain in full (rest from reference TRBV7-3 and TRBJ1-2): GAGVSQTPSNKVTEKGKYVELRCDPISGHTALYWYRQSLGQGPEFLIYFQGTGAADDSGLPNDRFFAVRPEGSVSTLKIQRTERGDSAVYLCASSSGTGDGYTFGSGTRLTVV.

This sequence joins TRBV4-3 and TRBJ2-7, with TRBD1 identical over 8 bases. J lost 3 bases, V lost 4 bases, and 14 bases had no gene match. The CDR3 covers 17 residues. Germline V gene data show CDR1 as LGHNA and CDR2 as YSLEER. CDR3 amino acids: CASSLGWGQGAGYEQYF. Written as DNA, the CDR3 is TGCGCCAGCAGCCTCGGTTGGGGTCAGGGGGCGGGCTACGAGCAGTACTTC.

CDR3 sequence: CASSLGSGGGGANVLTF. For the CDR3, the DNA is TGTGCCAGCAGTTTGGGCTCAGGGGGCGGTGGGGCCAACGTCCTGACTTTC. This sequence joins TRBV28 and TRBJ2-6; 8 bases are shared with TRBD1. CDR3 size: 17 residues. Germline-derived CDR1 and CDR2 are MDHEN and SYDVKM. The ends lost 3 bases at V and 3 bases at J; junction bases unmatched: 7.

Comment on this clone: Mismatch with germline at one junction end may stem from a read error. The chain is built from TRBV5-6 and TRBJ2-5, with a possible D match to TRBD1 (6 bases). Germline V CDR1 and CDR2: SGHDT, YYEEEE. CDR3 length: 14 residues. In DNA, the CDR3 is TGTGCCAGCAGATTGGACAGCTCACAAGAGACCCAGTACTTC. Translating gives CASRLDSSQETQYF.

The chain recombines TRBV3-1 (or the pseudogene TRBV3-2) with TRBJ2-1, with 11 bases fitting TRBD2. This CDR3 has 18 amino acids. V lost 1 base, J lost 2 bases, and 7 bases stayed unmatched. Germline-derived CDR1 and CDR2 are LGHDT and YNNKEL (reference sequence). CDR3: CASSQVPTSGNTYNEQFF. The DNA for the CDR3 is TGTGCCAGCAGCCAAGTCCCGACTAGCGGGAACACCTACAATGAGCAGTTCTTC.

The V call is TRBV5-1, the J call TRBJ2-5; TRBD1 matches 7 bases. V shed 4 bases, J shed 1 base, and the junction held 7 bases outside the gene matches. This CDR3 has 15 amino acids. Germline V gene sequence: CDR1 SGHRS, CDR2 YFSETQ. CDR3 amino acids: CASSPETGVQETQYF. The DNA for the CDR3 is TGCGCCAGCAGCCCCGAAACAGGGGTCCAAGAGACCCAGTACTTC.

The chain employs TRBV5-1 and TRBJ1-6, with TRBD1 as a possible D gene (5 bases). V shed 3 bases and J shed 9 bases, with 13 bases lying between them. Germline CDR1 and CDR2: SGHRS and YFSETQ. The CDR3 is 14 residues long. The CDR3 protein is CASSWGGIGSPLHF. CDR3 bases: TGCGCCAGCAGCTGGGGGGGTATTGGTTCACCCCTCCACTTT.

This clone was observed once. This chain links TRBV5-1 with TRBJ2-5; D is unclear. There are 13 residues in the CDR3. Deletions cut 2 bases from V and 1 base from J, with 6 bases between. Germline CDR1 is SGHRS and CDR2 is YFSETQ. The CDR3 loop is CASSLNSQETQYF. The DNA for the CDR3 is TGCGCCAGCAGCTTAAACAGCCAAGAGACCCAGTACTTC.

Here the CDR3 reads CASSLPGQGPYNEQFF. The CDR3 nucleotides are TGCGCCAGCAGCTTACCGGGACAGGGCCCCTACAATGAGCAGTTCTTC. This rearrangement joins TRBV5-1 to TRBJ2-1, with 9 bases matching TRBD1. Trimming cost V 2 bases and J 2 bases; bases outside gene matches: 5. Germline V lookup: CDR1 SGHRS, CDR2 YFSETQ. The CDR3 is 16 amino acids.

The V and J genes are TRBV7-6 and TRBJ2-1, with 12 bases that match TRBD2. The germline V gene encodes CDR1 SGHVS and CDR2 FNYEAQ. The CDR3 totals 15 residues. V was clipped by 0 bases and J by 8 bases; unmatched bases: 2. For the CDR3, the DNA is TGTGCCAGCAGCTTAGCACTAGCGGGAGGTGATGAGCAGTTCTTC. Translated, it gives CASSLALAGGDEQFF.

This chain links TRBV4-2 with TRBJ1-2, with no clear D. The V gene's germline CDR1 is LGHNA and CDR2 YNFKEQ. Trimming pared 4 bases from V and 4 bases from J, leaving 13 bases between. The CDR3 has 14 residues. CDR3 in amino acids: CASSPPGTSYGYTF. The CDR3 DNA is TGTGCCAGCAGCCCCCCGGGAACCAGCTATGGCTACACCTTC.

The V and J genes are TRBV28 and TRBJ1-1; D is possibly TRBD1 (5 bases). CDR3 length: 15 residues. Trimming left V 8 bases short and J 1 base short, with 17 bases between. Germline loops: CDR1 MDHEN, CDR2 SYDVKM. For the CDR3, the DNA is TGTGCCAGCCCCCCTTTGGGGGTGTGGAACACTGAAGCTTTCTTT. Its translation: CASPPLGVWNTEAFF. The full variable domain, rest sourced from reference TRBV28 and TRBJ1-1, is DVKVTQSSRYLVKRTGEKVFLECVQDMDHENMFWYRQDPGLGLRLIYFSYDVKMKEKGDIPEGYSVSREKKERFSLILESASTNQTSMYLCASPPLGVWNTEAFFGQGTRLTVV.

This rearrangement joins TRBV27 to TRBJ2-1; 8 positions match TRBD2. V dropped 5 bases and J dropped 4; count of bases not matched to a gene: 16. The length of the CDR3 is 18 residues. The germline V gene encodes CDR1 MNHEY and CDR2 SMNVEV (reference sequence). The CDR3 DNA is TGTGCCAGCAGTCCCCCAGAGAGGGAGCGGGAGTCTTACAATGAGCAGTTCTTC. Its translation: CASSPPERERESYNEQFF.

J is TRBJ1-6 and V is TRBV6-2 or TRBV6-3; D might be TRBD1 (6 bases). V lost 0 bases and J lost 8, with 17 bases in between. Per germline, CDR1 MNHEY and CDR2 SVGEGT. CDR3 length equals 17 residues. The CDR3 here is CASSYSSIQGLDSPLHF. CDR3 coding DNA: TGTGCCAGCAGTTACTCGTCAATACAGGGCCTTGATTCACCCCTCCACTTT.

This clone was observed a few times. The genes are TRBV7-2 and TRBJ1-2; no reliable D call. The germline V gene has CDR1 SGHTA and CDR2 FQGNSA. Trimming stripped 1 base from V and 8 bases from J, with 14 bases between. The CDR3 covers 14 residues. CDR3 DNA sequence: TGTGCCAGCAGCTTAGTTATGGCACAAGGAGGCTACACCTTC. This codes for CASSLVMAQGGYTF.

The V and J genes are TRBV7-8 and TRBJ1-4; D might be TRBD1 (6 bases). Germline V gives CDR1 SGHVS, CDR2 FQNEAQ. The CDR3 is made up of 16 amino acids. V was clipped by 1 base and J by 7 bases, with 16 bases between them. CDR3 region: CASSLEAGHLGEKLFF. CDR3 bases: TGTGCCAGCAGCTTAGAGGCGGGACACCTTGGTGAAAAACTGTTTTTT.

Concerning this clone itself: The identical CDR3 is also encoded by other nucleotide sequences in the sample. This sequence joins TRBV4-3 and TRBJ1-4, with 9 bases fitting TRBD1. V was clipped by 0 bases and J by 5 bases; unmatched bases: 1. Germline loops: CDR1 LGHNA, CDR2 YSLEER. This CDR3 has 15 residues. As DNA, the CDR3 is TGCGCCAGCAGCCAAGAAGGACAGGGGAATGAAAAACTGTTTTTT. This translates into CASSQEGQGNEKLFF.